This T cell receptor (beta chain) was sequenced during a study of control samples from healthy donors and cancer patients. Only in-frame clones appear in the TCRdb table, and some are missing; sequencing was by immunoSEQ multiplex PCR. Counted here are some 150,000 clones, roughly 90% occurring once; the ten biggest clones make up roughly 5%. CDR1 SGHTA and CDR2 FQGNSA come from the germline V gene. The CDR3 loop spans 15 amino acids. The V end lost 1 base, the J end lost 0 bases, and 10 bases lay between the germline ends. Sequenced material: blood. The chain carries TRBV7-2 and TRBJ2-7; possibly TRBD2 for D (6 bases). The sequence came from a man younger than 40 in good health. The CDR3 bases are TGTGCCAGCAGCTTAGTTGGCGGGAACTCCTACGAGCAGTACTTC. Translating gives CASSLVGGNSYEQYF.